This T cell receptor beta chain was identified in a study of graft-versus-host responses after intestinal transplantation. Study results and caveats: Allograft clonal ratios (graft-versus-host to host-versus-graft) were high in patients who had graft-donor T cell macrochimerism.

Trimming left V 4 bases short and J 2 bases short, with 9 bases between. The germline V gene encodes CDR1 SGHDT and CDR2 YYEEEE. The CDR3 runs 13 residues. TCRdb keeps only in-frame clones here, not all; method: immunoSEQ multiplex PCR. Altogether around 69,000 clones are present, nearly 90% being singletons, with the ten largest covering around 4%. As for this clone: Its antigen is not identified.

Sequenced here: unstimulated CD8+ T cells sorted from spleen or lymph node cells, sampled before transplant. The chain links TRBV5-6 to TRBJ1-2; a possible D gene is TRBD1 (6 bases). The sequence derives from a human donor who was the organ donor for an intestinal transplant. CDR3 DNA sequence: TGTGCCAGCAGCGGACAGTCCAACTATGGCTACACCTTC. Residues: CASSGQSNYGYTF.